This TCR beta chain was sequenced during a study of cytomegalovirus exposure and HLA in healthy donors. This cohort consisted of healthy bone marrow donors. Findings of the study overall: Association of a missense DCLRE1C variant with TCR beta V- and J-gene trimming was reported in a later analysis. An analysis done earlier found most TCR beta V segments productive about 87% or about 30% of the time.

This clone was detected only a few times. Its antigen is still unknown. The study ran its PCR with 60 Vbeta and 13 Jbeta primers. Data came from immunoSEQ multiplex PCR; TCRdb stores just in-frame clones and leaves some out. The table shows approximately 110,000 clones, with 67% occurring only once. The CDR3 extends over 15 amino acids. After removal of 5 bases from V and 0 bases from J, the junction contained 3 bases not matched to a gene. Germline V CDR1 and CDR2: SGHTA, FQGTGA. The rearrangement joins TRBV7-3 to TRBJ2-1, with 8 bases fitting TRBD2. The sequence came from a man younger than 30 in good health and CMV-seropositive. Input material: PBMCs. For the CDR3, the DNA is TGTGCCAGCAGCGCCGGGACTAGCTCCTACAATGAGCAGTTCTTC. The encoded protein is CASSAGTSSYNEQFF. The whole variable domain, filled in from reference TRBV7-3 and TRBJ2-1, reads GAGVSQTPSNKVTEKGKYVELRCDPISGHTALYWYRQSLGQGPEFLIYFQGTGAADDSGLPNDRFFAVRPEGSVSTLKIQRTERGDSAVYLCASSAGTSSYNEQFFGPGTRLTVL.